Below are 2 T cell receptor beta chains sequenced from a single sample in a study of T cell responses to AZD1222 COVID-19 vaccine (dated by TCRdb to 2020 to 2022). The time point label, read with the paper, signifies: about 28 days (+/-7) after the second vaccine dose. Receptor amplification or capture employed the immunoSEQ multiplex PCR assay. This is the immuneACCESS table as TCRdb keeps it, with only in-frame sequences that have V and J called. A part of the clones is gone; compared with another copy, unresolved V genes explain less than half, and the rest is unexplained. This sample gives roughly 130,000 clones in total; around 90% of them show up just once. The top ten clonotypes cover over 4% of the sample. Source: peripheral blood, taken 28 days after the second AZD1222 dose. These TCRs come from an adult who received the AZD1222 COVID-19 vaccine.

The rearrangement links TRBV28 to TRBJ2-1, with 11 bases aligning to TRBD2. In germline, CDR1 is MDHEN, CDR2 SYDVKM. The V and J ends lost 8 bases and 4 bases, in that order; junction bases with no gene match: 1. The length of the CDR3 is 13 residues. CDR3 sequence (DNA): TGTGCCAGCGCTAGCGGGGGGTACAATGAGCAGTTCTTC. Translated: CASASGGYNEQFF. Variable domain in full (rest from reference TRBV28 and TRBJ2-1): DVKVTQSSRYLVKRTGEKVFLECVQDMDHENMFWYRQDPGLGLRLIYFSYDVKMKEKGDIPEGYSVSREKKERFSLILESASTNQTSMYLCASASGGYNEQFFGPGTRLTVL.

The genes are TRBV7-2 and TRBJ1-2, with 8 bases fitting TRBD1. The trim removed 2 bases at V and 4 bases at J, leaving 3 bases unmatched. This CDR3 has 14 amino acids. Germline-derived CDR1 and CDR2 are SGHTA and FQGNSA. In DNA, the CDR3 is TGTGCCAGCAGCTTATCCGGGACAGGCTATGGCTACACCTTC. It yields the protein CASSLSGTGYGYTF.